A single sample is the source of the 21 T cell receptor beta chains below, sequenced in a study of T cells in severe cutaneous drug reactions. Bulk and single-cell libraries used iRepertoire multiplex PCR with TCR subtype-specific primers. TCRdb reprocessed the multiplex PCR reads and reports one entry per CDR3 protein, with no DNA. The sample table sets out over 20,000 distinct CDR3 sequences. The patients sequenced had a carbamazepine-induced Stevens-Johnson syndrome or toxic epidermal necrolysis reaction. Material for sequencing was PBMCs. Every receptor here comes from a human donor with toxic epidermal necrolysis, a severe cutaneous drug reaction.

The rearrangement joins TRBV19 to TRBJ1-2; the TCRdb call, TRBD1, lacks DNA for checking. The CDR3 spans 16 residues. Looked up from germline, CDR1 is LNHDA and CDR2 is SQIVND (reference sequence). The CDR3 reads CASSIQGWQGLSGYTF.

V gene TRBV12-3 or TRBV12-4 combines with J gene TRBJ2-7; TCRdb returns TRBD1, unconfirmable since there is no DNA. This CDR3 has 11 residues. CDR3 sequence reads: CASSRDRRQYF.

The chain's CDR3 is CAGLAETYEQYF. V and J are TRBV5-1 and TRBJ2-7; the TRBD2 assignment by TCRdb is unverifiable without DNA. Germline values: CDR1 SGHRS, CDR2 YFSETQ. The CDR3 extends over 12 amino acids. The variable domain in full, completed from reference TRBV5-1 and TRBJ2-7, reads KAGVTQTPRYLIKTRGQQVTLSCSPISGHRSVSWYQQTPGQGLQFLFEYFSETQRNKGNFPGRFSGRQFSNSRSEMNVSTLELGDSALYLCAGLAETYEQYFGPGTRLTVT.

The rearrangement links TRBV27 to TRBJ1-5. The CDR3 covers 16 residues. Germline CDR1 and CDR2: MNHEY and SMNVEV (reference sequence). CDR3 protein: CASSPRGRYSNQPQHF.

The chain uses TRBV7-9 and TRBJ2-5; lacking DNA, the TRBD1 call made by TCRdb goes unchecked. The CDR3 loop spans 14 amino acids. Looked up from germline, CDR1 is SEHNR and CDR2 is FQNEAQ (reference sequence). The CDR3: CASSSTGFKETQYF.

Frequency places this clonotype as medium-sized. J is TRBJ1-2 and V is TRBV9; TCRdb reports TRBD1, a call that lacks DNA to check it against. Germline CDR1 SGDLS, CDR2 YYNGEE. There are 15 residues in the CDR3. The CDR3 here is CASSGFSGGGYGYTF.

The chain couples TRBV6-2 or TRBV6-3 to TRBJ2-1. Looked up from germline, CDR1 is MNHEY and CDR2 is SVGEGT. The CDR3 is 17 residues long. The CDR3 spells CASSYSTSGSSYNEQFF.

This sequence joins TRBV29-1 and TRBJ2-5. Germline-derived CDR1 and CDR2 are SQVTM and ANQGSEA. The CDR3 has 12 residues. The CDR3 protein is CSVVRQQETQYF. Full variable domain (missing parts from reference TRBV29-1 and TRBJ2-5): SAVISQKPSRDICQRGTSLTIQCQVDSQVTMMFWYRQQPGQSLTLIATANQGSEATYESGFVIDKFPISRPNLTFSTLTVSNMSPEDSSIYLCSVVRQQETQYFGPGTRLLVL.

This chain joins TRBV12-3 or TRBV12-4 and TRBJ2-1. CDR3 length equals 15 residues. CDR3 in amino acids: CASSPETTAIHEQFF.

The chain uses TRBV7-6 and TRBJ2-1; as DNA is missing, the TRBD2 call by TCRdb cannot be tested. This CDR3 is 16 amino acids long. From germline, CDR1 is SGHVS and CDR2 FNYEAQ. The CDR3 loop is CASSPTIAEASNEQFF.

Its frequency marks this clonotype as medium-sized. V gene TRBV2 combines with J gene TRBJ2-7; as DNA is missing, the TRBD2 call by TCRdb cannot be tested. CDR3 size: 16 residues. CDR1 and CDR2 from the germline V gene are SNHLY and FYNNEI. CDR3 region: CASRLSGLAGADEQYF.

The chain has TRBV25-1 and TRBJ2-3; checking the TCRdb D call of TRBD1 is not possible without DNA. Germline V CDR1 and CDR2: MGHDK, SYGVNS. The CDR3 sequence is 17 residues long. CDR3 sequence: CASSGLPSDRAEDTQYF.

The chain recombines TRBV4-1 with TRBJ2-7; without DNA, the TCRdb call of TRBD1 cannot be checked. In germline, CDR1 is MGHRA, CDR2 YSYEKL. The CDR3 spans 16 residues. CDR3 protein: CASSQDPGDRLDEQYF.

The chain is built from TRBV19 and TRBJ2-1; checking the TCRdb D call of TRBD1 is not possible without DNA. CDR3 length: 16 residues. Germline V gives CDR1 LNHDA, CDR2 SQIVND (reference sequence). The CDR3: CASSINKGQRHNEQFF.

CDR3 residues: CATSDFRDRKSTQYF. V is TRBV24-1 and J is TRBJ2-3; TCRdb's D gene call, TRBD1, goes unchecked for lack of DNA. Germline V gene data show CDR1 as KGHDR and CDR2 as SFDVKD. This CDR3 spans 15 amino acids.

This CDR3 reads CASSLDTVSNEQFF. V and J are TRBV11-1 and TRBJ2-1. The germline V gene has CDR1 SGHAT and CDR2 FQDESV (reference sequence). CDR3 length: 14 residues. Using reference TRBV11-1 and TRBJ2-1 for the parts outside the CDR3, the full variable domain is EAEVAQSPRYKITEKSQAVAFWCDPISGHATLYWYRQILGQGPELLVQFQDESVVDDSQLPKDRFSAERLKGVDSTLKIQPAELGDSAMYLCASSLDTVSNEQFFGPGTRLTVL.

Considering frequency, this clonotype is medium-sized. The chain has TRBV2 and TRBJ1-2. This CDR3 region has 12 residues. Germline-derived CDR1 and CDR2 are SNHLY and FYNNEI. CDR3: CASSEAGYGYTF. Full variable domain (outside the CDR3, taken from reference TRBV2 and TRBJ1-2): EPEVTQTPSHQVTQMGQEVILRCVPISNHLYFYWYRQILGQKVEFLVSFYNNEISEKSEIFDDQFSVERPDGSNFTLKIRSTKLEDSAMYFCASSEAGYGYTFGSGTRLTVV.

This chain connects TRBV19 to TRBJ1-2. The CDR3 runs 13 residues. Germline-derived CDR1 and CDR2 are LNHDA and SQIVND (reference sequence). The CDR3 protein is CASSTTANYGYTF.

CDR3: CASSNPVASGSSYEQYF. The V and J genes are TRBV7-9 and TRBJ2-7; the D call from TCRdb, TRBD2, cannot be confirmed without DNA. CDR1 is SEHNR, CDR2 FQNEAQ, per germline (reference sequence). This CDR3 region has 17 residues.

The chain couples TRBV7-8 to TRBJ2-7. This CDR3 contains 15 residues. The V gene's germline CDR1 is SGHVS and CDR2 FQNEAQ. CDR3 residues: CASSPTRHRPYEQYF. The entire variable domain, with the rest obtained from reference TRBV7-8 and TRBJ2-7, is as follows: GAGVSQSPRYKVAKRGQDVALRCDPISGHVSLFWYQQALGQGPEFLTYFQNEAQLDKSGLPSDRFFAERPEGSVSTLKIQRTQQEDSAVYLCASSPTRHRPYEQYFGPGTRLTVT.

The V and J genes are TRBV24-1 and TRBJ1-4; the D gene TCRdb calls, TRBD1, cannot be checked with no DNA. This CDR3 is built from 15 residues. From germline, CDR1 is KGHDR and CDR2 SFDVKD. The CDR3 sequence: CATSDSRGTGEKLFF.